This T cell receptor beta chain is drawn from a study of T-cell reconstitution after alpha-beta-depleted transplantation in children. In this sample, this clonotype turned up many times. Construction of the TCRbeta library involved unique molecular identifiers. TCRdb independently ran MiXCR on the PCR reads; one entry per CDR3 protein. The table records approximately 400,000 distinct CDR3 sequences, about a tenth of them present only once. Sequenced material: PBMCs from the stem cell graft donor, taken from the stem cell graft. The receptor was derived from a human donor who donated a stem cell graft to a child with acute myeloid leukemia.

The CDR3 is CASRDVYEQYF. The CDR3, as DNA: TGTGCCAGCAGGGACGTATACGAGCAGTACTTC. The J gene is TRBJ2-7, the V gene TRBV28; D remains unclear. This CDR3 region has 11 residues. V shed 6 bases and J shed 4 bases, with 7 bases lying between them. Germline CDR1 is MDHEN and CDR2 is SYDVKM. The full variable domain, its missing parts supplied by reference TRBV28 and TRBJ2-7, is DVKVTQSSRYLVKRTGEKVFLECVQDMDHENMFWYRQDPGLGLRLIYFSYDVKMKEKGDIPEGYSVSREKKERFSLILESASTNQTSMYLCASRDVYEQYFGPGTRLTVT.